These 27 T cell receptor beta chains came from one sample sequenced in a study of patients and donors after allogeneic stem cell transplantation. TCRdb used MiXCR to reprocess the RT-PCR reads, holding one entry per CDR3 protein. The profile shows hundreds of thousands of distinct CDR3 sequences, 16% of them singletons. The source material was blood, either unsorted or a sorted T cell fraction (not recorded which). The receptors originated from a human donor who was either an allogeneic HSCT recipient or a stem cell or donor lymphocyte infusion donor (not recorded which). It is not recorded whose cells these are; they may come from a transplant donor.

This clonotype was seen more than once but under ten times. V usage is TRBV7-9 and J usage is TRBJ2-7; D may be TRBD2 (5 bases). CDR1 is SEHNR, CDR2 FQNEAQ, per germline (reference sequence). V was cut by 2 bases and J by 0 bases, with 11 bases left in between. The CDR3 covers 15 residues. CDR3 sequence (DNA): TGTGCCAGCAGCTTATTAGCGCGAGGCTCCTACGAGCAGTACTTC. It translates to CASSLLARGSYEQYF.

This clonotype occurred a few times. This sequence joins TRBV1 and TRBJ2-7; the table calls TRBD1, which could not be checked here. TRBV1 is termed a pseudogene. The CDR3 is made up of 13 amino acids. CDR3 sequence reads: CTSSQPRGGEQYF. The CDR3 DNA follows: TGCACCAGCAGCCAACCCAGGGGAGGCGAGCAGTACTTC.

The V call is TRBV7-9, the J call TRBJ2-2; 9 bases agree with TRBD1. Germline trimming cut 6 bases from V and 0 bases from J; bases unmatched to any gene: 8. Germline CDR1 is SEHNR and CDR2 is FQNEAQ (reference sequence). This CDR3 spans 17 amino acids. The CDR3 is CASRSTGGASNTGELFF. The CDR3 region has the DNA TGTGCCAGCAGATCTACAGGGGGCGCGTCGAACACCGGGGAGCTGTTTTTT.

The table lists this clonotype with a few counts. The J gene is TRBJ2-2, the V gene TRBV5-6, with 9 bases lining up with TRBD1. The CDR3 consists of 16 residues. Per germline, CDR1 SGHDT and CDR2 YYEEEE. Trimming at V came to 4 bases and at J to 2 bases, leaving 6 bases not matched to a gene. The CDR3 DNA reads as TGTGCCAGCAGCCATCCGGGACAGGGTAACACCGGGGAGCTGTTTTTT. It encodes CASSHPGQGNTGELFF.

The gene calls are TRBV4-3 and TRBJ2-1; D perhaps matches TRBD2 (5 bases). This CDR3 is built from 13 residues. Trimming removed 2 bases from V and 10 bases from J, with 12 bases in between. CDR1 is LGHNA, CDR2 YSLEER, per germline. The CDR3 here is CASSQSPPGEQFF. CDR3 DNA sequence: TGCGCCAGCAGCCAAAGTCCCCCGGGGGAGCAGTTCTTC.

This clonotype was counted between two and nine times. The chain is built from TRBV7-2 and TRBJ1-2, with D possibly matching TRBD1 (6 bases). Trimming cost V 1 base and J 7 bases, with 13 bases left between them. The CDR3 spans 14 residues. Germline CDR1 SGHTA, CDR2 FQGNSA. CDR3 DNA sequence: TGTGCCAGCAGCTTAGGCTCAGGGGTGGGTGGCTACACCTTC. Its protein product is CASSLGSGVGGYTF.

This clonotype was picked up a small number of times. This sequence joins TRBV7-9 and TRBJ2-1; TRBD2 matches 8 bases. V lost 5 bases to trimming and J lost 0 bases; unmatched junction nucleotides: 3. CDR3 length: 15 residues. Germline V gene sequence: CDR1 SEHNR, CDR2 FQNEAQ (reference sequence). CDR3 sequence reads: CASSHGRGSYNEQFF. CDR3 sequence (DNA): TGTGCCAGCAGCCACGGGAGGGGCTCCTACAATGAGCAGTTCTTC.

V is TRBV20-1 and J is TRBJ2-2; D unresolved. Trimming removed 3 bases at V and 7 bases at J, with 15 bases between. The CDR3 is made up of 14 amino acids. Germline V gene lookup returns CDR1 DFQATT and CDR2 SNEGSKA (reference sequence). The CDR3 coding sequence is TGCAGTGCTAGTAGCATGAGCTTGGTCGGGGAGCTGTTTTTT. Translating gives CSASSMSLVGELFF.

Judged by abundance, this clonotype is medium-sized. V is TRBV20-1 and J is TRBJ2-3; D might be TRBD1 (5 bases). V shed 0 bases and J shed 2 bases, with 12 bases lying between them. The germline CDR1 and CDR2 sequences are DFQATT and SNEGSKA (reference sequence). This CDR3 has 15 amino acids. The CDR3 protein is CSARDLGRDTDTQYF. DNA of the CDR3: TGCAGTGCTAGAGATCTGGGCAGGGACACAGATACGCAGTATTTT.

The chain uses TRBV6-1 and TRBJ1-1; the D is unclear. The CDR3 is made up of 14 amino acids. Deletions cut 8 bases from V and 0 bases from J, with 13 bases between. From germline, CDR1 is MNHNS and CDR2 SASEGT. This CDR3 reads CASRIAYLNTEAFF. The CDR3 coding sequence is TGTGCCAGCCGAATAGCCTACCTGAACACTGAAGCTTTCTTT.

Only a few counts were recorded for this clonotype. CDR3 DNA: TGTGCCAGCAGCTTAGATCTGGGTGTTTTGGCCCAAGAGACCCAGTACTTC. Residues: CASSLDLGVLAQETQYF. This chain joins TRBV11-3 and TRBJ2-5; D unresolved. There are 17 residues in the CDR3. Per the germline V gene, CDR1 is SGHNT and CDR2 is YENEEA. V lost 0 bases to trimming and J lost 1 base, with 15 bases between them.

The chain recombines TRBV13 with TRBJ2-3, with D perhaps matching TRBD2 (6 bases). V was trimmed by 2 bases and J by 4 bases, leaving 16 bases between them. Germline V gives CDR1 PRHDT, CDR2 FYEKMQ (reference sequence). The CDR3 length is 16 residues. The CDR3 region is CASSLFGEADADTQYF. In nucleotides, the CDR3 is TGTGCCAGCAGCTTATTCGGGGAGGCGGACGCAGATACGCAGTATTTT.

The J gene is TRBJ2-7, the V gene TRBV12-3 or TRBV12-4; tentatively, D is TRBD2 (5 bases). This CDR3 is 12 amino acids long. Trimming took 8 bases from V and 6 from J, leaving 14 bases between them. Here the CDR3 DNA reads TGTGCCAGCGCTCTTGGAGGTACCGAGCAGTACTTC. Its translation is CASALGGTEQYF.

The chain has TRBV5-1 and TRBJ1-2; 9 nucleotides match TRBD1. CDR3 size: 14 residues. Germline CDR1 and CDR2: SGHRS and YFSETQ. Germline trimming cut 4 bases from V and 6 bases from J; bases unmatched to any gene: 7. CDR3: CASSPDRGADGYTF. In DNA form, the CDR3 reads TGCGCCAGCAGCCCGGACAGGGGCGCGGATGGCTACACCTTC.

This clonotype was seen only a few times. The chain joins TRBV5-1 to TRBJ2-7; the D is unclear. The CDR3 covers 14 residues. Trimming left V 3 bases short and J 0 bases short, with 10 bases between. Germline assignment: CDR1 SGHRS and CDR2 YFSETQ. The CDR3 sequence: CASSSLESSYEQYF. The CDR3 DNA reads TGCGCCAGCAGCTCGCTAGAGAGCTCCTACGAGCAGTACTTC.

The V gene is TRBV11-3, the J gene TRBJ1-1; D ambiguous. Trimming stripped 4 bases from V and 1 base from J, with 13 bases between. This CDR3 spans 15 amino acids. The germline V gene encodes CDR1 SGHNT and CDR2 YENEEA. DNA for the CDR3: TGTGCCAGCAGCTCCCGTAGAGGGAAGAACACTGAAGCTTTCTTT. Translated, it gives CASSSRRGKNTEAFF.

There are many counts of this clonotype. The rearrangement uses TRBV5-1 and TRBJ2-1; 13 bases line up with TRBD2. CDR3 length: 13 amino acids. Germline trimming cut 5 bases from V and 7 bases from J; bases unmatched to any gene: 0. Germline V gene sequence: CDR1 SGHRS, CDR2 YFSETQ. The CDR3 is CASRGLAGNEQFF. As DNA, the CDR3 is TGCGCCAGCAGGGGACTAGCGGGGAATGAGCAGTTCTTC.

The CDR3 here is CASSFRGLAVSTDTQYF. CDR3 coding DNA: TGTGCCAGCAGCTTTAGAGGACTAGCGGTTAGCACAGATACGCAGTATTTT. The chain uses TRBV7-2 and TRBJ2-3; 10 bases map to TRBD2. The CDR3 runs 17 residues. Germline-derived CDR1 and CDR2 are SGHTA and FQGNSA. Trimming at V came to 3 bases and at J to 0 bases, leaving 6 bases not matched to a gene.

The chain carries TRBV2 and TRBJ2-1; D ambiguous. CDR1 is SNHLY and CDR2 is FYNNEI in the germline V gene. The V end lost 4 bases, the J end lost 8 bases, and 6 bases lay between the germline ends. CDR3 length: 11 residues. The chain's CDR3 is CASSVRDEQFF. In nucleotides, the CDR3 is TGTGCCAGCAGTGTAAGGGATGAGCAGTTCTTC.

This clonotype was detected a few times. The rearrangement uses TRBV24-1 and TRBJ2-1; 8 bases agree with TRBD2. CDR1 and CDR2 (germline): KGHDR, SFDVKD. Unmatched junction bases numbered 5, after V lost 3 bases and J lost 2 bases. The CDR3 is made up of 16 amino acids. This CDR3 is CATSDTGTSAYNEQFF. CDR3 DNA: TGTGCCACCAGTGATACCGGGACTAGTGCCTACAATGAGCAGTTCTTC.

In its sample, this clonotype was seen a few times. Written as DNA, the CDR3 is TGTGCCAGCAGCTCCGGACAGGGTCTAGCGGGTACCCAAGAGACCCAGTACTTC. As protein: CASSSGQGLAGTQETQYF. The V call is TRBV5-6, the J call TRBJ2-5, with D possibly being TRBD1 or TRBD2 (8 bases each). The length of the CDR3 is 18 residues. V dropped 3 bases and J dropped 1 base, with 22 bases sitting between them. Germline CDR1 SGHDT, CDR2 YYEEEE.

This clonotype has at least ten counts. The CDR3 spells CASSLDPARLADTQYF. The CDR3 nucleotides are TGCGCCAGCAGCTTGGATCCGGCCCGCTTGGCAGATACGCAGTATTTT. The chain recombines TRBV5-1 with TRBJ2-3; D ambiguous. Trimming took 0 bases from V and 4 from J, leaving 15 bases between them. The germline V gene encodes CDR1 SGHRS and CDR2 YFSETQ. The CDR3 sequence is 16 residues long.

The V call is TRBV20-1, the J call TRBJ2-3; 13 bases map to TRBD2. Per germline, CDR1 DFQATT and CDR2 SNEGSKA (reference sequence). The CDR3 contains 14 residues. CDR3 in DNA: TGCAGGGCGAAACTAGCGGGGGGGCAAGATACGCAGTATTTT. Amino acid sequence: CRAKLAGGQDTQYF.

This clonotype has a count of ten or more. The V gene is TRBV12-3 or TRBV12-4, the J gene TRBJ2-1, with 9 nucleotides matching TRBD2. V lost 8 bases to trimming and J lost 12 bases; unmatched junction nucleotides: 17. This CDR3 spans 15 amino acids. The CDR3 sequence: CASEYGGRAKNSQFF. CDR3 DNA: TGTGCCAGCGAATACGGCGGGAGGGCCAAGAATTCGCAGTTCTTC.

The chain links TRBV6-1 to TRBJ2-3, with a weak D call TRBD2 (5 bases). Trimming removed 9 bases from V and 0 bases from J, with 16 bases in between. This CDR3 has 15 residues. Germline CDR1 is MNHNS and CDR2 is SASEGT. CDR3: CASVSGRYSTDTQYF. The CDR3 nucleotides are TGTGCCAGTGTGAGCGGCCGATATAGCACAGATACGCAGTATTTT.

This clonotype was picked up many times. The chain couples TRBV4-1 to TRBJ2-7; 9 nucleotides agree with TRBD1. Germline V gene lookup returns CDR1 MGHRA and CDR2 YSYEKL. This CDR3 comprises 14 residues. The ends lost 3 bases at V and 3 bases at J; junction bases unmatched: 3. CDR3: CASSHPGQGYEQYF. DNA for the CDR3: TGCGCCAGCAGCCACCCGGGACAGGGCTACGAGCAGTACTTC.

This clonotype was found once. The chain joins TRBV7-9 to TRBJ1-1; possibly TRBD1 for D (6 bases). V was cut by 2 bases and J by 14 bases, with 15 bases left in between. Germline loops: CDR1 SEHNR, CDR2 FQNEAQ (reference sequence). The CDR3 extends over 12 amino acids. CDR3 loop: CASSLTTGTSFF. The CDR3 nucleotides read TGTGCCAGCAGCTTAACTACCGGGACAAGCTTCTTT.